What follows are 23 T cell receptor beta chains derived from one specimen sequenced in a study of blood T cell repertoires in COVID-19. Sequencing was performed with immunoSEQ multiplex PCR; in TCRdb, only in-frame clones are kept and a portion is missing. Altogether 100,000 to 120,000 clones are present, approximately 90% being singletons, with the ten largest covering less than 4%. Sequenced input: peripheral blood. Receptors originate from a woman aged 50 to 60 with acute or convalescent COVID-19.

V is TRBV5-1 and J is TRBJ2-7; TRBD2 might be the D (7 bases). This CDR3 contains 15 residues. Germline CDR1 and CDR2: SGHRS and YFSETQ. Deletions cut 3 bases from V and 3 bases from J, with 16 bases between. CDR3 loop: CASSSHRGRVYEQYF. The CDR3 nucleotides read TGCGCCAGCAGCTCCCATAGGGGGAGGGTCTACGAGCAGTACTTC.

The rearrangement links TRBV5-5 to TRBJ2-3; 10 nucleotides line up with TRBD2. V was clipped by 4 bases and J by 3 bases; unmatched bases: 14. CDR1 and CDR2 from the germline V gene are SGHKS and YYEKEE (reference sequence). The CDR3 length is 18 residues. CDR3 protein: CASSPRPLAGAETDTQYF. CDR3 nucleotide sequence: TGTGCCAGCAGCCCACGACCGCTAGCGGGAGCTGAGACAGATACGCAGTATTTT.

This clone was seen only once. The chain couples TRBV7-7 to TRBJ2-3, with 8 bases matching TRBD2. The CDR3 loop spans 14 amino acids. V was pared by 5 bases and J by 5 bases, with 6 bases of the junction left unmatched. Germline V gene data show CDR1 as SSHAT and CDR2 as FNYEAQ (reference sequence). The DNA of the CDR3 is TGTGCCAGCAGCCACGGGAGGGCCGAAGATACGCAGTATTTT. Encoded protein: CASSHGRAEDTQYF.

The CDR3 spells CASSLQTGELFF. CDR3 DNA: TGTGCCAGCAGCCTACAGACCGGGGAGCTGTTTTTT. The chain carries TRBV3-1 (or the pseudogene TRBV3-2) and TRBJ2-2; D not certain. V was pared by 4 bases and J by 5 bases, with 5 bases between. The CDR3 has 12 amino acids. The germline V gene has CDR1 LGHDT and CDR2 YNNKEL (reference sequence).

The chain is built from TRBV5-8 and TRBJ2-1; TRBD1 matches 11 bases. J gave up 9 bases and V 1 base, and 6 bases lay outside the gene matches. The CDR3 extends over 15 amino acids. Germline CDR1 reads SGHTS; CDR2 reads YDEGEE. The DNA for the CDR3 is TGTGCCAGCAGCTTGCCCGGACAGGGGGCGCCTGAGCAGTTCTTC. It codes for CASSLPGQGAPEQFF.

The DNA for the CDR3 is TGCGCCAGCAGTCGGGACAGGGTATACGAGCAGTACTTC. This gives the protein CASSRDRVYEQYF. The V and J genes are TRBV5-1 and TRBJ2-7; 9 bases map to TRBD1. Germline CDR1 SGHRS, CDR2 YFSETQ. With 5 bases clipped from V and 4 bases from J, the junction kept 4 bases outside the gene matches. This CDR3 has 13 amino acids.

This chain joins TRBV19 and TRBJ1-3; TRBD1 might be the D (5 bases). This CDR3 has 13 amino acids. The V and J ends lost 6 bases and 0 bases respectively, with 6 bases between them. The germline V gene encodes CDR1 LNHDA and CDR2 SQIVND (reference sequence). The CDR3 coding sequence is TGTGCCAGTAGCGACAGCTCTGGAAACACCATATATTTT. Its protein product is CASSDSSGNTIYF.

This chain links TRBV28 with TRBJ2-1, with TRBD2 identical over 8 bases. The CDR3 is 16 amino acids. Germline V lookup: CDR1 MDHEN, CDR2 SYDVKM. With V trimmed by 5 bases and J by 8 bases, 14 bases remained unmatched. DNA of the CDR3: TGTGCCAGCAGTCCCGACTACCGGGGGGGCCAATATGAGCAGTTCTTC. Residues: CASSPDYRGGQYEQFF. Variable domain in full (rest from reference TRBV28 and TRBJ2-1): DVKVTQSSRYLVKRTGEKVFLECVQDMDHENMFWYRQDPGLGLRLIYFSYDVKMKEKGDIPEGYSVSREKKERFSLILESASTNQTSMYLCASSPDYRGGQYEQFFGPGTRLTVL.

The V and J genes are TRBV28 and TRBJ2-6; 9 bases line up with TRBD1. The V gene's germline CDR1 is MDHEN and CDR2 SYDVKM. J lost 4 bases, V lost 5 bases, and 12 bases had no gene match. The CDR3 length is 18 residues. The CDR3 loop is CASSPDRGGSRGANVLTF. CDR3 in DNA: TGTGCCAGCAGTCCGGACAGGGGAGGTTCGCGAGGGGCCAACGTCCTGACTTTC.

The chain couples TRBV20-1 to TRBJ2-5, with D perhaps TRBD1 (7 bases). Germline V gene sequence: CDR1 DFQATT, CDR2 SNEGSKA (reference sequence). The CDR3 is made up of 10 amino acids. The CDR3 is CSPGGETQYF. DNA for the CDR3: TGCAGCCCAGGGGGGGAGACCCAGTACTTC.

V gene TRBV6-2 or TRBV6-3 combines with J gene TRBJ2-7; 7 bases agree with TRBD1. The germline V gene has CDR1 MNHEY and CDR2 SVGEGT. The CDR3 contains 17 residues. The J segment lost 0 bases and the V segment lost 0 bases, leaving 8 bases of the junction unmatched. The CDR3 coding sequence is TGTGCCAGCAGTTACTCCTCCGGGACAGAGTTCTCCTACGAGCAGTACTTC. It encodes CASSYSSGTEFSYEQYF.

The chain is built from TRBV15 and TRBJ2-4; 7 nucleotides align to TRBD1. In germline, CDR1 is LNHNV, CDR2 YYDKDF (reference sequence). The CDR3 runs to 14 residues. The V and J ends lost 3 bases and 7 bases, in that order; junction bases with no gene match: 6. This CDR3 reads CATSSRQGRNIQYF. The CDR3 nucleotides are TGTGCCACCAGCAGCAGACAGGGCCGGAACATTCAGTACTTC.

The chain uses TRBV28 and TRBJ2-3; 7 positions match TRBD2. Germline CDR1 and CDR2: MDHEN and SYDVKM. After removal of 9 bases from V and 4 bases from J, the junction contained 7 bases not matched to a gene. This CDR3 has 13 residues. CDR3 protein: CASSRGGPDTQYF. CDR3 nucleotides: TGTGCCAGTAGTCGGGGAGGGCCAGATACGCAGTATTTT.

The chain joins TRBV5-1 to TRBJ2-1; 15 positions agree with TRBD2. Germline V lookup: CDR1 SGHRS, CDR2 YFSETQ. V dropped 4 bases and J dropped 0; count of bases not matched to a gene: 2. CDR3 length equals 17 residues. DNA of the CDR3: TGCGCCAGCAGCCCGGGACTAGCGGGAGGCTCCTACAATGAGCAGTTCTTC. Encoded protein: CASSPGLAGGSYNEQFF.

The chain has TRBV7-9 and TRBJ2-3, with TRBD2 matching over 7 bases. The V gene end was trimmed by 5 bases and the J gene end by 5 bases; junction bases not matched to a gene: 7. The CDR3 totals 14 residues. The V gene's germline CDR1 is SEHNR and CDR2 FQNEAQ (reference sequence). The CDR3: CASSIGTTRDTQYF. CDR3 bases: TGTGCCAGCAGCATTGGGACTACCCGAGATACGCAGTATTTT.

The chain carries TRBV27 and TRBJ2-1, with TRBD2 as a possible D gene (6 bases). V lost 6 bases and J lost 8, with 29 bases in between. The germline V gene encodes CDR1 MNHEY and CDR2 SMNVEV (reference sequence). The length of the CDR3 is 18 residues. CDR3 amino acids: CASRSGTDYSSASDEQFF. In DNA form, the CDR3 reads TGTGCCAGCAGATCCGGGACGGACTACTCATCTGCGTCGGATGAGCAGTTCTTC.

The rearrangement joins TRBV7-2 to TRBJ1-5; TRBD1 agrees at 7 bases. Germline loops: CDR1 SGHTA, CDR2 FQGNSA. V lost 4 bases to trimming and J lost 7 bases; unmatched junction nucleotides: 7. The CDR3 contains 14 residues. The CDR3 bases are TGTGCCAGCAGCTCCGACAGGGCTGGGCAGCCCCAGCATTTT. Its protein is CASSSDRAGQPQHF.

This CDR3 is CASSPGTFTGELFF. The CDR3 DNA follows: TGTGCCAGCTCACCCGGGACTTTCACCGGGGAGCTGTTTTTT. The V gene is TRBV18, the J gene TRBJ2-2, with a possible D match to TRBD2 (6 bases). The CDR3 has 14 residues. V was cut by 3 bases and J by 4 bases, with 9 bases left in between. The V gene's germline CDR1 is KGHSH and CDR2 LQKENI.

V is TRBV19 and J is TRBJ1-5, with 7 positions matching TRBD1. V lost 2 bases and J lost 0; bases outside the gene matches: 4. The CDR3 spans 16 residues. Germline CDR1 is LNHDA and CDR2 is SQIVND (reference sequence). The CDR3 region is CASSIRGQISNQPQHF. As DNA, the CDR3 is TGTGCCAGTAGTATAAGGGGGCAGATTAGCAATCAGCCCCAGCATTTT.

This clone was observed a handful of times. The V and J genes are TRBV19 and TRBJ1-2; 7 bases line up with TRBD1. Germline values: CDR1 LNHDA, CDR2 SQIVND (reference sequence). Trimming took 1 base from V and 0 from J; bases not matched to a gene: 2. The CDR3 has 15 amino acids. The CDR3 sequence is CASSIAGTANYGYTF. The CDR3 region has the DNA TGTGCCAGTAGTATAGCCGGGACAGCTAACTATGGCTACACCTTC.

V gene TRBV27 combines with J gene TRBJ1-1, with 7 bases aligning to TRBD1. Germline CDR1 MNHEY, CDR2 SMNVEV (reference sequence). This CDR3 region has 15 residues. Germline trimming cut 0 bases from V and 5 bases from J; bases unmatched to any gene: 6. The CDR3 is CASSLSAGGSTEAFF. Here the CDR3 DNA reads TGTGCCAGCAGTTTATCGGCAGGGGGTTCTACTGAAGCTTTCTTT.

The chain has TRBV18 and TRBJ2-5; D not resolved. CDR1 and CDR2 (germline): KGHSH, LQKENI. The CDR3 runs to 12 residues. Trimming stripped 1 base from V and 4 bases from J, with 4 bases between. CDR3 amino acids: CASSPRGETQYF. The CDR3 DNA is TGTGCCAGCTCACCACGAGGAGAGACCCAGTACTTC.

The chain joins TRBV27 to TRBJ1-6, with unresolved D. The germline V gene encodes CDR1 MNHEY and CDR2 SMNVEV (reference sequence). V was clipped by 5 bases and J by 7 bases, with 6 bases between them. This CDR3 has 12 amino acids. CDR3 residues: CASSQWNSPLHF. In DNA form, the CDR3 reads TGTGCCAGCAGTCAGTGGAATTCACCCCTCCACTTT.